Listed here are 20 T cell receptor beta chains from one sample, sequenced in a study of CD8 T cells in Susac syndrome (dated by TCRdb to between 2018 and 2021). Receptors were amplified or captured by the immunoSEQ multiplex PCR assay. RNA was extracted using the RNeasy kit, and about 0.45 to 1 ug of the RNA was reverse transcribed with random hexamers. The public reads were reprocessed in TCRdb via fastp at Q25 and MiXCR, keeping in-frame beta chains. A single entry per CDR3 protein holds the most common genes and DNA from its merged rows. Recorded for this sample are about 150,000 distinct CDR3 sequences; 93% of them occurred a single time. The ten largest make up around 0.09% of the sample. Material: CD4+ T cells from PBMCs. The receptors were gathered from a human donor with multiple sclerosis.

V usage is TRBV24-1 and J usage is TRBJ2-6, with D uncertain. Germline lookup yields CDR1 KGHDR and CDR2 SFDVKD. CDR3 length equals 14 residues. V was shortened by 9 bases and J by 3 bases, with 11 bases between the two germline ends. CDR3 protein: CATAARSGANVLTF. In DNA, the CDR3 is TGTGCCACCGCCGCCAGGAGTGGGGCCAACGTCCTGACTTTC.

The chain joins TRBV12-3 or TRBV12-4 to TRBJ2-2; the match to TRBD1 covers 11 bases. The CDR3 loop spans 16 amino acids. J was trimmed by 1 base and V by 3 bases; bases with no gene match: 1. CDR3: CASSFGTGGNTGELFF. The CDR3 DNA sequence: TGTGCCAGCAGTTTTGGGACAGGGGGGAACACCGGGGAGCTGTTTTTT.

The gene calls are TRBV12-3 or TRBV12-4 and TRBJ2-5, with TRBD2 matching 12 bases. This CDR3 comprises 16 residues. With V trimmed by 5 bases and J by 5 bases, 9 bases remained unmatched. CDR3 DNA: TGTGCCAGCAGTCTTGGACTAGCGGGATTGGAGGAGACCCAGTACTTC. It specifies CASSLGLAGLEETQYF.

V usage is TRBV5-4 and J usage is TRBJ2-5; a possible D gene is TRBD1 (5 bases). V was trimmed by 1 base and J by 3 bases, leaving 10 bases between them. The germline V gene encodes CDR1 SGHNT and CDR2 YYREEE (reference sequence). This CDR3 region has 14 residues. CDR3 bases: TGTGCCAGCAGCTTGAGTGGGGCCGAAGAGACCCAGTACTTC. This sequence encodes CASSLSGAEETQYF.

The rearrangement links TRBV20-1 to TRBJ2-1; 13 nucleotides line up with TRBD2. CDR3 length: 15 amino acids. Germline CDR1 DFQATT, CDR2 SNEGSKA (reference sequence). V shed 5 bases, J shed 4 bases, and the junction held 5 bases outside the gene matches. Written as DNA, the CDR3 is TGCAGTGCTCCGGGACTAGCGGGGAATTACAATGAGCAGTTCTTC. Protein sequence: CSAPGLAGNYNEQFF.

This clonotype is a singleton in its sample. This chain joins TRBV28 and TRBJ2-1; possible D gene TRBD1, 6 bases. Germline V gene sequence: CDR1 MDHEN, CDR2 SYDVKM. The CDR3 contains 12 residues. Trimming cost V 3 bases and J 15 bases, with 15 bases left between them. CDR3 in DNA: TGTGCCAGCAGTTTGTCAACAGGGTTCCGGTTCTTC. It specifies CASSLSTGFRFF.

This chain uses TRBV24-1 with TRBJ2-1; 11 nucleotides align to TRBD1. The germline gives CDR1 KGHDR, CDR2 SFDVKD. With 5 bases clipped from V and 10 bases from J, the junction kept 0 bases outside the gene matches. The CDR3 is 12 amino acids. The CDR3 DNA reads TGTGCCACCAGTGGGGACAGGGGGGAGCAGTTCTTC. As protein: CATSGDRGEQFF.

The chain employs TRBV5-1 and TRBJ2-1; D might be TRBD2 (7 bases). Trimming took 1 base from V and 5 from J, leaving 10 bases between them. Germline V CDR1 and CDR2: SGHRS, YFSETQ. CDR3 length: 14 amino acids. The DNA for the CDR3 is TGCGCCAGCAGCTTGCGGGGGGCCGACAATGAGCAGTTCTTC. It encodes CASSLRGADNEQFF.

The rearrangement uses TRBV3-1 and TRBJ1-1; D gene ambiguous. Trimming took off 2 bases at V and 1 base at J, with 14 bases between the two ends. Germline CDR1 is LGHDT and CDR2 is YNNKEL (reference sequence). CDR3 length equals 16 residues. CDR3 nucleotide sequence: TGTGCCAGCAGCCAACTCCCCTTTTCGGGGAACACTGAAGCTTTCTTT. As protein: CASSQLPFSGNTEAFF.

This clonotype occurred once. This sequence joins TRBV28 and TRBJ1-2; D uncertain. Trimming removed 5 bases from V and 8 bases from J, with 12 bases in between. Germline V gene sequence: CDR1 MDHEN, CDR2 SYDVKM. The CDR3 sequence is 12 residues long. The CDR3 is CASSRLEHGYTF. The CDR3 bases are TGTGCCAGCAGTAGACTGGAGCACGGCTACACCTTC.

V usage is TRBV6-1 and J usage is TRBJ1-2, with D possibly TRBD1 on 6 matching bases. Trimming pared 6 bases from V and 3 bases from J, leaving 20 bases between. Germline V gene sequence: CDR1 MNHNS, CDR2 SASEGT. This CDR3 spans 16 amino acids. CDR3 protein: CASRNGGGPRDYGYTF. In nucleotides, the CDR3 is TGTGCCAGCAGAAACGGGGGGGGCCCACGAGACTATGGCTACACCTTC.

The rearrangement uses TRBV13 and TRBJ2-6; 8 bases map to TRBD1. The junction had 4 bases not matched to a gene; V was cut back by 3 bases and J by 0 bases. Germline V CDR1 and CDR2: PRHDT, FYEKMQ (reference sequence). The CDR3 has 17 amino acids. For the CDR3, the DNA is TGTGCCAGCAGCTTGACAGGGGTTAGCTCTGGGGCCAACGTCCTGACTTTC. Amino acids: CASSLTGVSSGANVLTF.

Only one count was recorded for this clonotype. This chain joins TRBV18 and TRBJ1-2, with D uncertain. Looked up from germline, CDR1 is KGHSH and CDR2 is LQKENI. Trimming left V 1 base short and J 4 bases short, with 16 bases between. The CDR3 has 16 amino acids. The CDR3 DNA reads as TGTGCCAGCTCACCACAGGATGGTGGACGGAGCTATGGCTACACCTTC. This translates into CASSPQDGGRSYGYTF.

The chain recombines TRBV7-3 with TRBJ2-5; no clear D. Trimming removed 2 bases at V and 2 bases at J, with 6 bases between. The CDR3 loop spans 13 amino acids. Germline V gives CDR1 SGHTA, CDR2 FQGTGA. In DNA, the CDR3 is TGTGCCAGCAGCTTAGTACAGCAAGAGACCCAGTACTTC. The encoded protein is CASSLVQQETQYF.

V and J are TRBV24-1 and TRBJ2-2, with D possibly being TRBD1 (6 bases). The length of the CDR3 is 16 residues. Germline V gene sequence: CDR1 KGHDR, CDR2 SFDVKD. Trimming left V 3 bases short and J 1 base short, with 11 bases between. This chain's CDR3 is CATSDPSGQNTGELFF. The DNA of the CDR3 is TGTGCCACCAGTGATCCCTCGGGACAGAACACCGGGGAGCTGTTTTTT.

This rearrangement joins TRBV30 to TRBJ2-1; 8 bases agree with TRBD2. Germline assignment: CDR1 GTSNPN and CDR2 SVGIG (reference sequence). There are 12 residues in the CDR3. V lost 7 bases, J lost 4 bases, and 3 bases stayed unmatched. The CDR3 is CAFGLAYNEQFF. CDR3 nucleotide sequence: TGTGCCTTTGGACTAGCTTACAATGAGCAGTTCTTC. The full variable domain, completed using reference TRBV30 and TRBJ2-1, is SQTIHQWPATLVQPVGSPLSLECTVEGTSNPNLYWYRQAAGRGLQLLFYSVGIGQISSEVPQNLSASRPQDRQFILSSKKLLLSDSGFYLCAFGLAYNEQFFGPGTRLTVL.

V is TRBV2 and J is TRBJ1-2, with D possibly being TRBD1 (5 bases). This CDR3 region has 14 residues. CDR1 is SNHLY and CDR2 is FYNNEI in the germline V gene. The germline V and J ends were trimmed by 2 bases and 6 bases, with 13 bases remaining between them. The CDR3 loop is CASSELGGGDGYTF. CDR3 DNA: TGTGCCAGCAGTGAACTTGGCGGAGGGGATGGCTACACCTTC.

The chain combines TRBV25-1 with TRBJ2-6; D could derive from TRBD1 or TRBD2 (7 bases each). Trimming shortened V by 4 bases and J by 13 bases, and 20 bases separated the two germline ends. The CDR3 is 15 residues long. CDR1 is MGHDK and CDR2 is SYGVNS in the germline V gene. The CDR3 DNA follows: TGTGCCAGCAGTGTGACAGGGAGGGATGGTCGGGTCCTGACTTTC. Amino acids: CASSVTGRDGRVLTF.

The V gene is TRBV6-1, the J gene TRBJ1-2, with 7 bases lining up with TRBD1. V shed 5 bases, J shed 4 bases, and the junction held 7 bases outside the gene matches. The V gene's germline CDR1 is MNHNS and CDR2 SASEGT. This CDR3 is 14 amino acids long. CDR3 bases: TGTGCCAGCAGTCCGGGACAGATGAGCTATGGCTACACCTTC. This codes for CASSPGQMSYGYTF.

The chain recombines TRBV5-1 with TRBJ2-1; D not resolved. Germline-derived CDR1 and CDR2 are SGHRS and YFSETQ. The CDR3 runs to 16 residues. The V gene lost 0 bases and the J gene lost 2 bases, with 12 bases spanning the gap. CDR3 region: CASSLADDSPYNEQFF. The CDR3 DNA follows: TGCGCCAGCAGCTTGGCCGACGACTCCCCCTACAATGAGCAGTTCTTC. Supplemented by reference TRBV5-1 and TRBJ2-1, the full variable domain reads KAGVTQTPRYLIKTRGQQVTLSCSPISGHRSVSWYQQTPGQGLQFLFEYFSETQRNKGNFPGRFSGRQFSNSRSEMNVSTLELGDSALYLCASSLADDSPYNEQFFGPGTRLTVL.